What follows describes a single T cell receptor (beta chain). Seattle's cohort entered during active infection and was followed longitudinally. In the study's own analysis: For nucleated cells, counts were estimated from reference gene primer amplification. Sequencing used immunoSEQ multiplex PCR; TCRdb keeps in-frame clones, though not all of them. Clonal size and the V and J genes are those of that table, whereas D and trimming came from the DNA. Of some 65,000 clones listed, around 91% are singletons. This sample was taken from a study of blood T cell repertoires in COVID-19. Study summary: Acute-phase and convalescent COVID-19 samples originated in the United States, Italy and Spain. Sources were T cells, B-cell-depleted T cells, or PBMCs; the material itself was cDNA or gDNA.

Deletions cut 2 bases from V and 2 bases from J, with 17 bases between. CDR3 length equals 17 residues. Germline CDR1 is LGHDT and CDR2 is YNNKEL (reference sequence). V gene TRBV3-1 (or the pseudogene TRBV3-2) combines with J gene TRBJ2-3; perhaps TRBD2 as D (6 bases). Sequencing was performed on peripheral blood. The sequence was collected from a man aged 50 to 59 with COVID-19, enrolled during active disease. DNA for the CDR3: TGTGCCAGCAGCCAATTCGGGGCGGGACCTTCCACAGATACGCAGTATTTT. Encoded protein: CASSQFGAGPSTDTQYF.